Below are 27 T cell receptor beta chains sequenced from a single sample in a study of T-cell memory formation after mild COVID-19. In TCRdb, the 5' RACE reads were re-called with MiXCR into one record per CDR3 protein. The repertoire has about 340,000 distinct CDR3 sequences, around 15% of them found once; the top ten carry around 20%. Sequenced sample: PBMCs or a T cell subset sorted from them (not recorded which). These receptors were taken from a man aged 18 to 30 who had mild COVID-19 (a few samples of this study predate the infection). Cell type and time point are not known.

The J gene is TRBJ2-3, the V gene TRBV6-2 or TRBV6-3, with D perhaps being TRBD1 or TRBD2 (6 bases each). The length of the CDR3 is 13 residues. Trimming removed 2 bases at V and 10 bases at J, with 13 bases between. The V gene's germline CDR1 is MNHEY and CDR2 SVGEGT. Here the CDR3 DNA reads TGTGCCAGCAGTTACGCGCCGGGGGCGGCGCAGTATTTT. Amino acid sequence: CASSYAPGAAQYF.

There are a few counts of this clonotype. This rearrangement joins TRBV7-9 to TRBJ2-1; TRBD2 aligns across 10 bases. Germline CDR1 and CDR2: SEHNR and FQNEAQ (reference sequence). V lost 5 bases to trimming and J lost 6 bases; unmatched junction nucleotides: 7. The CDR3 runs 15 residues. This CDR3 reads CASSQAGGIGNEQFF. The CDR3, as DNA: TGTGCCAGCAGCCAAGCGGGGGGGATTGGCAATGAGCAGTTCTTC.

The V call is TRBV7-8, the J call TRBJ2-3, with TRBD1 matching 7 bases. The junction had 13 bases not matched to a gene; V was cut back by 5 bases and J by 2 bases. The CDR3 loop spans 17 amino acids. Germline CDR1 and CDR2: SGHVS and FQNEAQ. DNA of the CDR3: TGTGCCAGCAGCCTCCACGACCGGGACAGAGACACAGATACGCAGTATTTT. This codes for CASSLHDRDRDTDTQYF.

The V call is TRBV7-9, the J call TRBJ2-1; the match to TRBD1 covers 8 bases. From germline, CDR1 is SEHNR and CDR2 FQNEAQ (reference sequence). The ends lost 4 bases at V and 3 bases at J; junction bases unmatched: 5. CDR3 length equals 15 residues. CDR3: CASSSSGGLYNEQFF. The DNA for the CDR3 is TGTGCCAGCAGCTCCTCAGGGGGCCTCTACAATGAGCAGTTCTTC.

This clonotype has a handful of counts. This chain uses TRBV27 with TRBJ2-1, with D unclear. The V gene lost 6 bases and the J gene lost 6 bases, with 12 bases spanning the gap. CDR1 MNHEY and CDR2 SMNVEV come from the germline V gene (reference sequence). CDR3 length equals 13 residues. Here the CDR3 DNA reads TGTGCCAGCAGCCCTACCTTAACCAATGAGCAGTTCTTC. Amino acids: CASSPTLTNEQFF.

The rearrangement links TRBV11-2 to TRBJ1-1; D not certain. The germline CDR1 and CDR2 sequences are SGHAT and FQNNGV. Between the trimmed V and J ends, which lost 0 bases and 1 base, there was a span of 6 bases. The CDR3 consists of 14 residues. The CDR3 DNA reads TGTGCCAGCAGCTTAGAAGCCAAGAACACTGAAGCTTTCTTT. Its protein is CASSLEAKNTEAFF.

The chain couples TRBV21-1 to TRBJ1-5. TRBV21-1 is flagged as a pseudogene. The CDR3 spans 14 residues. CDR3 sequence: CASSKGPRYQPQHF. The CDR3 coding sequence is TGTGCCAGCAGCAAGGGACCTCGTTATCAGCCCCAGCATTTT.

This clonotype was counted between two and nine times. The rearrangement links TRBV7-6 to TRBJ2-5, with unresolved D. The V gene's germline CDR1 is SGHVS and CDR2 FNYEAQ. With 6 bases removed from V and 5 bases from J, the gap between germline ends came to 10 bases. This CDR3 contains 12 residues. Here the CDR3 reads CASRDLEETQYF. CDR3 DNA sequence: TGTGCCAGCAGGGATTTAGAGGAGACCCAGTACTTC.

This clonotype was seen a few times. The gene calls are TRBV7-2 and TRBJ2-2; 7 bases map to TRBD2. Germline-derived CDR1 and CDR2 are SGHTA and FQGNSA. CDR3 length equals 16 residues. V gave up 5 bases and J gave up 5 bases; unmatched junction bases: 11. CDR3 sequence: CASSPRGTPMTGELFF. The CDR3 DNA reads as TGTGCCAGCAGCCCGCGGGGGACCCCAATGACCGGGGAGCTGTTTTTT.

About this clonotype itself: Its ends do not fully match the called genes, so a read error is possible. The chain couples TRBV20-1 to TRBJ1-2; D is unresolved. The CDR3 contains 14 residues. Germline values: CDR1 DFQATT, CDR2 SNEGSKA (reference sequence). The CDR3 bases are TGCAGTGCTAGAGGCTCGGCAGCTAACTATGGCAACACCTTC. This sequence encodes CSARGSAANYGNTF.

CDR3 sequence reads: CATSRELGRGGSYNEQFF. The CDR3 DNA reads TGTGCCACCAGCAGAGAGCTGGGCAGGGGGGGATCCTACAATGAGCAGTTCTTC. The gene calls are TRBV15 and TRBJ2-1; D is possibly TRBD1 or TRBD2 (7 bases each). V dropped 0 bases and J dropped 1 base, with 16 bases sitting between them. Germline loops: CDR1 LNHNV, CDR2 YYDKDF (reference sequence). The CDR3 spans 18 residues.

The rearrangement joins TRBV21-1 to TRBJ2-7; the table names TRBD1, a call not compared with the DNA. TRBV21-1 is marked as a pseudogene. This CDR3 has 15 residues. Here the CDR3 reads CASRVTGFWSYEQYF. Here the CDR3 DNA reads TGTGCCAGCAGGGTGACAGGGTTTTGGTCCTACGAGCAGTACTTC.

The V call is TRBV7-8, the J call TRBJ2-5; 8 bases match TRBD1. The CDR3 loop spans 15 amino acids. Germline V gene data show CDR1 as SGHVS and CDR2 as FQNEAQ. The V segment lost 5 bases and the J segment 7 bases; nucleotides outside the gene matches: 12. The CDR3 bases are TGTGCCAGCAGCCTGGAAGGACAGGGACGTGGGACCCAGTACTTC. It codes for CASSLEGQGRGTQYF.

This rearrangement joins TRBV7-2 to TRBJ2-5; 7 bases are a match to TRBD1. The CDR3 length is 14 residues. Trimming cost V 1 base and J 4 bases; bases outside gene matches: 3. The germline V gene encodes CDR1 SGHTA and CDR2 FQGNSA. In DNA, the CDR3 is TGTGCCAGCAGCTTAGTGACAGGGCCAGAGACCCAGTACTTC. This codes for CASSLVTGPETQYF.

This clonotype was detected a few times. This sequence joins TRBV6-6 and TRBJ2-7; perhaps TRBD1 as D (5 bases). Germline V lookup: CDR1 MNHNY, CDR2 SVGAGI (reference sequence). The CDR3 contains 13 residues. Trimming removed 8 bases at V and 7 bases at J, with 18 bases between. The CDR3 sequence is CASGAGPSGEQYF. The CDR3, as DNA: TGTGCCAGCGGCGCAGGGCCTTCAGGAGAGCAGTACTTC.

This clonotype was recorded a few times. V and J are TRBV25-1 and TRBJ2-5; D possibly corresponds to TRBD2 (5 bases). From germline, CDR1 is MGHDK and CDR2 SYGVNS. This CDR3 spans 13 amino acids. Trimming removed 3 bases from V and 4 bases from J, with 9 bases in between. The CDR3 nucleotides are TGTGCCAGCAGTGAGCTAGCACGAGAGACCCAGTACTTC. Residues: CASSELARETQYF.

The chain joins TRBV29-1 to TRBJ2-7; 7 bases match TRBD1. The germline gives CDR1 SQVTM, CDR2 ANQGSEA. Trimming took 6 bases from V and 4 from J; bases not matched to a gene: 9. The CDR3 spans 13 residues. CDR3 sequence reads: CSVEYSTGYEQYF. CDR3 DNA sequence: TGCAGCGTCGAATACTCGACAGGGTACGAGCAGTACTTC.

The CDR3 sequence: CASSAGVVEAFF. CDR3 DNA sequence: TGTGCCAGCAGCGCGGGGGTGGTGGAAGCTTTCTTT. The chain uses TRBV21-1 and TRBJ1-1; TRBD1 is taken as the D call from the table, unchecked against the DNA. TRBV21-1 represents a pseudogene. This CDR3 contains 12 residues.

The rearrangement joins TRBV4-2 to TRBJ2-7; weak D call: TRBD2 (6 bases). V lost 1 base to trimming and J lost 5 bases, with 12 bases between them. The CDR3 length is 14 residues. Germline CDR1 reads LGHNA; CDR2 reads YNFKEQ. The CDR3 DNA is TGTGCCAGCAGCCAAGCCCCTCGCGGGGACGAGCAGTACTTC. Translated: CASSQAPRGDEQYF.

There are a few counts of this clonotype. This sequence joins TRBV9 and TRBJ2-7; 7 bases line up with TRBD1. From germline, CDR1 is SGDLS and CDR2 YYNGEE. CDR3 length: 14 residues. J was trimmed by 2 bases and V by 0 bases; bases with no gene match: 2. CDR3 sequence reads: CASSVGDSPYEQYV. Here the CDR3 DNA reads TGTGCCAGCAGCGTAGGGGACAGTCCCTACGAGCAGTACGTC.

This chain uses TRBV12-3 or TRBV12-4 with TRBJ2-7; TRBD2 might be the D (7 bases). Trimming took off 3 bases at V and 3 bases at J, with 12 bases between the two ends. The length of the CDR3 is 14 residues. CDR3 region: CASSLFGGLYEQYF. The CDR3 coding sequence is TGTGCCAGCAGTTTGTTCGGGGGGCTCTACGAGCAGTACTTC.

This clonotype was detected ten times or more. The chain couples TRBV7-9 to TRBJ2-3; D gene ambiguous. This CDR3 is 14 amino acids long. CDR1 and CDR2 from the germline V gene are SEHNR and FQNEAQ (reference sequence). V lost 2 bases, J lost 0 bases, and 6 bases lay in between. CDR3 sequence reads: CASSLQHSTDTQYF. Written as DNA, the CDR3 is TGTGCCAGCAGCTTACAGCATAGCACAGATACGCAGTATTTT. Supplemented by reference TRBV7-9 and TRBJ2-3, the full variable domain reads DTGVSQNPRHKITKRGQNVTFRCDPISEHNRLYWYRQTLGQGPEFLTYFQNEAQLEKSRLLSDRFSAERPKGSFSTLEIQRTEQGDSAMYLCASSLQHSTDTQYFGPGTRLTVL.

This clonotype appeared a few times. CDR3 residues: CASSGERSGNTIYF. The CDR3 DNA follows: TGTGCCAGCAGCGGGGAACGTTCTGGAAACACCATATATTTT. The chain carries TRBV7-2 and TRBJ1-3; D is unresolved. Trimming pared 5 bases from V and 1 base from J, leaving 9 bases between. This CDR3 is 14 amino acids long. Germline V gene lookup returns CDR1 SGHTA and CDR2 FQGNSA.

This sequence joins TRBV5-1 and TRBJ2-5; D may be TRBD1 (5 bases). Germline CDR1 is SGHRS and CDR2 is YFSETQ. V lost 4 bases to trimming and J lost 5 bases, with 15 bases between them. The CDR3 extends over 14 amino acids. In nucleotides, the CDR3 is TGCGCCAGCAGCCAGGGTGGCAGTCAGGAGACCCAGTACTTC. Its protein product is CASSQGGSQETQYF.

The chain couples TRBV6-2 or TRBV6-3 to TRBJ2-1; D is unresolved. This CDR3 is 12 amino acids long. Looked up from germline, CDR1 is MNHEY and CDR2 is SVGEGT. V gave up 7 bases and J gave up 3 bases, with 7 bases separating them. CDR3 amino acids: CASNTDYNEQFF. The CDR3 coding sequence is TGTGCCAGCAATACGGACTACAATGAGCAGTTCTTC.

This clonotype was detected many times. This chain connects TRBV18 to TRBJ2-4, with a weak D call TRBD1 (5 bases). The V end lost 4 bases, the J end lost 7 bases, and 11 bases lay between the germline ends. This CDR3 is built from 13 residues. Germline assignment: CDR1 KGHSH and CDR2 LQKENI. The CDR3 spells CASSLTEANIQYF. The CDR3, as DNA: TGTGCCAGCTCACTGACAGAGGCGAACATTCAGTACTTC. The whole variable domain, remainder taken from reference TRBV18 and TRBJ2-4, is NAGVMQNPRHLVRRRGQEARLRCSPMKGHSHVYWYRQLPEEGLKFMVYLQKENIIDESGMPKERFSAEFPKEGPSILRIQQVVRGDSAAYFCASSLTEANIQYFGAGTRLSVL.

This clonotype was seen more than once but under ten times. The J gene is TRBJ2-1, the V gene TRBV20-1; D not certain. The V and J ends lost 3 bases and 5 bases respectively, with 8 bases between them. From germline, CDR1 is DFQATT and CDR2 SNEGSKA (reference sequence). This CDR3 contains 12 residues. CDR3: CSASWVDNEQFF. The CDR3 DNA reads TGCAGTGCTAGTTGGGTGGACAATGAGCAGTTCTTC.